This T cell receptor beta chain is from a study of T cell repertoires in cytomegalovirus infection. TCRdb redid the calling of the reads with MiXCR, one entry per CDR3 protein. The sample contains 200,000 to 300,000 distinct CDR3 sequences, roughly an eighth of which appear only once. The table lists this clonotype with many counts. Sample: PBMCs. The sequence came from a human donor in good health (CMV status not recorded). Some clones in this sample may be carry-over from other donors' samples.

CDR3 loop: CASSIRSFAVNTEAFF. The CDR3, as DNA: TGTGCCAGTAGTATCCGAAGTTTCGCCGTGAACACTGAAGCTTTCTTT. The rearrangement uses TRBV19 and TRBJ1-1; D remains unclear. Germline CDR1 LNHDA, CDR2 SQIVND (reference sequence). V was pared by 3 bases and J by 0 bases, with 14 bases between. This CDR3 contains 16 residues.